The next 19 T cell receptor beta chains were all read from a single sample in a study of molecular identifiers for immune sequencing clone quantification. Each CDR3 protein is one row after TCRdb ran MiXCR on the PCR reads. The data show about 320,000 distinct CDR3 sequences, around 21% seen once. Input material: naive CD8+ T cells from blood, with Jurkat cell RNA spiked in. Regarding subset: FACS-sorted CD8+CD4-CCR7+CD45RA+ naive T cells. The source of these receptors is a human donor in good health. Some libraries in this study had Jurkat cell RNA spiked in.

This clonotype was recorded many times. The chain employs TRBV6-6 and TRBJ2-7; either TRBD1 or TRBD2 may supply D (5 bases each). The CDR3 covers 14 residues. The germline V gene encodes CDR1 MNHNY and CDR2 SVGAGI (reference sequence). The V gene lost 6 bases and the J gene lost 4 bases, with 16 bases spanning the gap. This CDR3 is CASSKGMRVYEQYF. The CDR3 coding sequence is TGTGCCAGCAGCAAGGGGATGAGGGTATACGAGCAGTACTTC.

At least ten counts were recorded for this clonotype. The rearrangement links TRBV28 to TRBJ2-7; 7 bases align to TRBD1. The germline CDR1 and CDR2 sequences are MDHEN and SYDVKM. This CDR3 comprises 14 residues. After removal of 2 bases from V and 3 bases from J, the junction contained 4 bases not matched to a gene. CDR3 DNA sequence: TGTGCCAGCAGTTTACACCGGGACAGCTACGAGCAGTACTTC. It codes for CASSLHRDSYEQYF. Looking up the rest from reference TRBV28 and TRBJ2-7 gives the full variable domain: DVKVTQSSRYLVKRTGEKVFLECVQDMDHENMFWYRQDPGLGLRLIYFSYDVKMKEKGDIPEGYSVSREKKERFSLILESASTNQTSMYLCASSLHRDSYEQYFGPGTRLTVT.

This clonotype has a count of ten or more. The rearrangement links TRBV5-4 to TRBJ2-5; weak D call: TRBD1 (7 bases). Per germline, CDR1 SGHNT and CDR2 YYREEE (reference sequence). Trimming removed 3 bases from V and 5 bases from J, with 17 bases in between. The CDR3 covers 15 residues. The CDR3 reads CASSSGGGIEETQYF. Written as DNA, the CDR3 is TGTGCCAGCAGCTCCGGAGGGGGCATCGAGGAGACCCAGTACTTC.

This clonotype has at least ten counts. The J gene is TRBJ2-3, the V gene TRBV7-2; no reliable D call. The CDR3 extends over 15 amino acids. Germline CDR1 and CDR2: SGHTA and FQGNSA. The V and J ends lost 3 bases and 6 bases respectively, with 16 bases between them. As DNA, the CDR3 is TGTGCCAGCAGCTTTAGGGTAACCTCTGGTGATACGCAGTATTTT. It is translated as CASSFRVTSGDTQYF.

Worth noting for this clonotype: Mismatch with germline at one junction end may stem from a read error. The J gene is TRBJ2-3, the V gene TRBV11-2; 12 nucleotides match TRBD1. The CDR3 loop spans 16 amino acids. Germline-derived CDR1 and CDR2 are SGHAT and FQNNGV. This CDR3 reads CASNLGTGGGSDTRYF. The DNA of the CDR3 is TGTGCCAGCAACCTAGGGACAGGGGGCGGTTCAGATACGCGGTATTTT.

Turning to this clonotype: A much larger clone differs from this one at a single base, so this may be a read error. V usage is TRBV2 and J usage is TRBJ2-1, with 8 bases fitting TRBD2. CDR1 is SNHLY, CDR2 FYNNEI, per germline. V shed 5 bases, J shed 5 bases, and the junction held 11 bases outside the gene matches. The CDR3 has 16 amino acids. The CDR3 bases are TGTGCCAGCAGTCGAGCGGGGGTCAGCGGCAACAATGAGCAGTTCTTC. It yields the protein CASSRAGVSGNNEQFF.

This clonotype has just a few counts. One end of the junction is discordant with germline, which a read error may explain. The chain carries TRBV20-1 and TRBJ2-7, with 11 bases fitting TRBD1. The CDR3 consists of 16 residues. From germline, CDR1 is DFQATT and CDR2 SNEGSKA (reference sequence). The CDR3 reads CSARADPGQGAYEQYF. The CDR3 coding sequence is TGCAGTGCAAGAGCAGATCCGGGACAGGGGGCCTACGAGCAGTACTTC.

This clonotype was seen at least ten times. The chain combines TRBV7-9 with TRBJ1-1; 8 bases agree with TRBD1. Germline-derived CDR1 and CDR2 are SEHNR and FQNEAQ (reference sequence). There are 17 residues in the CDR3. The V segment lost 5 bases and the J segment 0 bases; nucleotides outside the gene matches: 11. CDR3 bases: TGTGCCAGCAGCGCGGACAGGGCTATACGATTGAACACTGAAGCTTTCTTT. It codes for CASSADRAIRLNTEAFF. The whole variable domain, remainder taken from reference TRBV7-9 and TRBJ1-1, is DTGVSQNPRHKITKRGQNVTFRCDPISEHNRLYWYRQTLGQGPEFLTYFQNEAQLEKSRLLSDRFSAERPKGSFSTLEIQRTEQGDSAMYLCASSADRAIRLNTEAFFGQGTRLTVV.

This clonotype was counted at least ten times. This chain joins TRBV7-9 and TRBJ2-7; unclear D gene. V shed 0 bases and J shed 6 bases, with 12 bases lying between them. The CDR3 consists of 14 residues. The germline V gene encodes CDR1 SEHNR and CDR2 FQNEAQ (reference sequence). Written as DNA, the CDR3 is TGTGCCAGCAGCTTAGCAGGGATACCCTCCGAGCAGTACTTC. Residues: CASSLAGIPSEQYF.

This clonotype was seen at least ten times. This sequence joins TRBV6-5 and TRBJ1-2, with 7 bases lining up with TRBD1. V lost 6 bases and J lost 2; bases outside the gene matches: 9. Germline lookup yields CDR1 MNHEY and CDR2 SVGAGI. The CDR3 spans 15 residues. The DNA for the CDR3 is TGTGCCAGCAGCTATGGGACAGATGACAACTATGGCTACACCTTC. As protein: CASSYGTDDNYGYTF.

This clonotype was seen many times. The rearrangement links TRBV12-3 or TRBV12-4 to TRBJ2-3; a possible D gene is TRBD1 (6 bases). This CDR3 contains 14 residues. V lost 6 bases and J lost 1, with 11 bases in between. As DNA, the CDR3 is TGTGCCAGCAGGAGGACAGAACGCACAGATACGCAGTATTTT. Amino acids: CASRRTERTDTQYF.

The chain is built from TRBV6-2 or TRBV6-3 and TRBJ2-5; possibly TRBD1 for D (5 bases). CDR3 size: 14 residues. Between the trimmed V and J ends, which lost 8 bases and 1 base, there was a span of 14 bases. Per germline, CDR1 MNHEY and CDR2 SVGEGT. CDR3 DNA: TGTGCCAGCGGCCCCGACAGCATCCAAGAGACCCAGTACTTC. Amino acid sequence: CASGPDSIQETQYF.

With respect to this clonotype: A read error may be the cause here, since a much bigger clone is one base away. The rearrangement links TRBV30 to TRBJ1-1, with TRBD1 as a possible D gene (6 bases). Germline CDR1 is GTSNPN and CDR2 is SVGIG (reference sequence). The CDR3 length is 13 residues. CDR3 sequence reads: CAWNDRLNIEAFF. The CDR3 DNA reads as TGTGCCTGGAATGACAGGTTGAACATTGAAGCTTTCTTT.

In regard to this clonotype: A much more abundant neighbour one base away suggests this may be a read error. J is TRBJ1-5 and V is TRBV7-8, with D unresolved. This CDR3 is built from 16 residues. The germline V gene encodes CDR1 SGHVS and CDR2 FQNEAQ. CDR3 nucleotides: TGTGCCAGCGGCTTAAATAGATTCGGCCGCAATCAGCCCCAGCATTTT. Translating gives CASGLNRFGRNQPQHF.

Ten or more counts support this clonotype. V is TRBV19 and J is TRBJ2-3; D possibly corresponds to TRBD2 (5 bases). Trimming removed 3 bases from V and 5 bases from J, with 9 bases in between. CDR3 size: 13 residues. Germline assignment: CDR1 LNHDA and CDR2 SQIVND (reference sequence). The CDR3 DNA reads TGTGCCAGTAGTATTCGGGGTGGAGATACGCAGTATTTT. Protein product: CASSIRGGDTQYF.

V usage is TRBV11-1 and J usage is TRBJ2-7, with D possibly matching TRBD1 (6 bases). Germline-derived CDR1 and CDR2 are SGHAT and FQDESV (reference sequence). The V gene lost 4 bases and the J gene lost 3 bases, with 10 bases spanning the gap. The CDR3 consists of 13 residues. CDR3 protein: CASSSTGFYEQYF. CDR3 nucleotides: TGTGCCAGCAGCTCCACAGGGTTCTACGAGCAGTACTTC.

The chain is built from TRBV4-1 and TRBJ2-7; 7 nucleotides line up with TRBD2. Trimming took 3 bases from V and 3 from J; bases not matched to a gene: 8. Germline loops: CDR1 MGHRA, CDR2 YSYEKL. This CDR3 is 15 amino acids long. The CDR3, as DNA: TGCGCCAGCAGCCAGAAGATAGGCGGGAGCTACGAGCAGTACTTC. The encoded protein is CASSQKIGGSYEQYF.

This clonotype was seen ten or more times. This chain's CDR3 is CATSRKFQTGDSNQPQHF. The CDR3 DNA sequence: TGTGCCACCAGCAGAAAATTTCAGACAGGCGATAGCAATCAGCCCCAGCATTTT. This sequence joins TRBV15 and TRBJ1-5; maybe TRBD1 (6 bases). Trimming took 2 bases from V and 0 from J, leaving 17 bases between them. CDR3 length equals 18 residues. Germline V CDR1 and CDR2: LNHNV, YYDKDF (reference sequence).

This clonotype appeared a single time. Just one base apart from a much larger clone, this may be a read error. CDR3 coding DNA: TGCAGTGCTAGGTCTACGGTAAGCTCCTACGAGCAGCACTTC. It yields the protein CSARSTVSSYEQHF. This rearrangement joins TRBV20-1 to TRBJ2-7; D is uncertain. The CDR3 contains 14 residues. The germline V gene has CDR1 DFQATT and CDR2 SNEGSKA (reference sequence).